Reported below is one T cell receptor (beta chain). Antigen: not known. The data were obtained in a study of shared clonotypes between healthy human individuals. Study in general: A donor's plate count was three for CD4 naive and three for CD4 memory; CD8 naive had two and CD8 memory one.

The protocol was immunoSEQ multiplex PCR, while the TCRdb copy is restricted to in-frame clones and leaves out a portion. The table has 2,500,000 or so clones, 93% seen once. Study-level results: Only blood was sampled; tissue repertoires likely differ. Sharing of clonotypes among donors was expected to vary with sequencing depth.

The germline V gene has CDR1 SEHNR and CDR2 FQNEAQ (reference sequence). With 10 bases clipped from V and 0 bases from J, the junction kept 11 bases outside the gene matches. The CDR3 spans 16 residues. The TCR originated in a man younger than 30 in good health. Some clones in this sample may be carry-over from other donors' samples. V and J are TRBV7-9 and TRBJ2-2, with 7 bases fitting TRBD2. The sample consisted of naive CD4+ T cells from PBMCs. Described subset: CD45RA+ positively selected. In DNA, the CDR3 is TGTGCCAACCCGACTAGCCCGGTAACGAACACCGGGGAGCTGTTTTTT. This gives the protein CANPTSPVTNTGELFF.